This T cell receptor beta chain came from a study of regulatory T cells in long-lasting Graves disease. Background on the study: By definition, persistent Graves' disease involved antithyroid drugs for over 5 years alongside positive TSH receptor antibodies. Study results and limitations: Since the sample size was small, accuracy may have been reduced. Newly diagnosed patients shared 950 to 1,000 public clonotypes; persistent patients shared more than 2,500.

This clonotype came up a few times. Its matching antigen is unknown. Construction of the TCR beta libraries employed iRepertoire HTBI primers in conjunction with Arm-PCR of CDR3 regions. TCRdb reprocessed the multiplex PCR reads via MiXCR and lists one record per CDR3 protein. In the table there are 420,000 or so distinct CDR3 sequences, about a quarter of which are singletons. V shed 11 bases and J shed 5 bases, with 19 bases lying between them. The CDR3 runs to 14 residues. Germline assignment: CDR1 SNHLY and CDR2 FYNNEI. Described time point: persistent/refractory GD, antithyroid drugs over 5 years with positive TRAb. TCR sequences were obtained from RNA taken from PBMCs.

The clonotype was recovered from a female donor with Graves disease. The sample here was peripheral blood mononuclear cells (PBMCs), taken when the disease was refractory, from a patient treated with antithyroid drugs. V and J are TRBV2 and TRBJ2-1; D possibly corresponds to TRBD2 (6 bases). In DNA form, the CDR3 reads TGTGCCGGCCTAAAACTCCGGGGGAACAATGAGCAGTTCTTC. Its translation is CAGLKLRGNNEQFF. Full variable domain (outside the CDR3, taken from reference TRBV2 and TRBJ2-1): EPEVTQTPSHQVTQMGQEVILRCVPISNHLYFYWYRQILGQKVEFLVSFYNNEISEKSEIFDDQFSVERPDGSNFTLKIRSTKLEDSAMYFCAGLKLRGNNEQFFGPGTRLTVL.